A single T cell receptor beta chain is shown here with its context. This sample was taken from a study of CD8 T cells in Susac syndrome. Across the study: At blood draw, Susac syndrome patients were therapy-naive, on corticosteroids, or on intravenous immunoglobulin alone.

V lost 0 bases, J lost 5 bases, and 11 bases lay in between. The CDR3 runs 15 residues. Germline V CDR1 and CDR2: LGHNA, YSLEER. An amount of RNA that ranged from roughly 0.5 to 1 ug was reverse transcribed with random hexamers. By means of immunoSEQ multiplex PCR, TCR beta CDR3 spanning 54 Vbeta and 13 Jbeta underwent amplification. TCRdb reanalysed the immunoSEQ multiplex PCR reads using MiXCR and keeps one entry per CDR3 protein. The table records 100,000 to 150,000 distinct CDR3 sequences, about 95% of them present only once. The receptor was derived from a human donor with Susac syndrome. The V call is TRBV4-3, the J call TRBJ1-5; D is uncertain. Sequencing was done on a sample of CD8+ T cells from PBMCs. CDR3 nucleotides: TGCGCCAGCAGCCAAGATCGTCAGGCAGATCAGCCCCAGCATTTT. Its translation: CASSQDRQADQPQHF.